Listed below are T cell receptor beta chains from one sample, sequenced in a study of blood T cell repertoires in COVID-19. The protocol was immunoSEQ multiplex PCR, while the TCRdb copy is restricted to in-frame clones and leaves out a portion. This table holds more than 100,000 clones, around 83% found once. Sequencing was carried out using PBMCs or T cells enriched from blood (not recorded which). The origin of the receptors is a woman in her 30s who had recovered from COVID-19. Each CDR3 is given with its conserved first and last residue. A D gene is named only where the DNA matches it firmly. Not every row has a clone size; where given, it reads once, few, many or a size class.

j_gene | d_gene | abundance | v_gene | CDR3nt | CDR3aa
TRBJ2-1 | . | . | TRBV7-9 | TGTGCCAGCAGCTTAATGGACAAGACTGAGCAGTTCTTC | CASSLMDKTEQFF
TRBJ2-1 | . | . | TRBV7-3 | TGTGCCAGCAGCTTAACTTTGAGCGCGGCTGAGCAGTTCTTC | CASSLTLSAAEQFF
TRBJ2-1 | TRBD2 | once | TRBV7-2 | TGTGCCAGCAGCGAGGGACTAGCGGGGGACAATGAGCAGTTCTTC | CASSEGLAGDNEQFF
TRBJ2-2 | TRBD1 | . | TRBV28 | TGTGCCAGCAGCCCTCCCACAGGGGGCACCGGGGAGCTGTTTTTT | CASSPPTGGTGELFF
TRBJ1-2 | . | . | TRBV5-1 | TGCGCCAGCAGCTTGGTATCGGGAGCCGATGGCTACACCTTC | CASSLVSGADGYTF
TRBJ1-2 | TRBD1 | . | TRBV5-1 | TGCGCCAGCAGCTTTGACAGGGTAGGAGGCTACACCTTC | CASSFDRVGGYTF
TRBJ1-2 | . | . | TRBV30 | TGTGCCTGGACGTGGGGCAGAACTAACTATGGCTACACCTTC | CAWTWGRTNYGYTF
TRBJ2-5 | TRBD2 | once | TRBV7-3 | TGTGCCAGCAGCGACACGGGACTAGCGGGAGGGCAAGAGACCCAGTACTTC | CASSDTGLAGGQETQYF
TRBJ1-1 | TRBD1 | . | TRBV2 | TGTGCCAGCAGTGCTGGACAGGGACCTTTTAACACTGAAGCTTTCTTT | CASSAGQGPFNTEAFF
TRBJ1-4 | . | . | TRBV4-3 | TGCGCCAGCAGCCAAGATCTAGGGGCAACTAATGAAAAACTGTTTTTT | CASSQDLGATNEKLFF
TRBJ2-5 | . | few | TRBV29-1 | TGCAGCGTTGAAGGCCTCGGGGTGGGGGAGACCCAGTACTTC | CSVEGLGVGETQYF
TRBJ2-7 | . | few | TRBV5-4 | TGTGCCAGCAGCTTGGTGGCAGGGGTTTCCCACGAGCAGTACTTC | CASSLVAGVSHEQYF
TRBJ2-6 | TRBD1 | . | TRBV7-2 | TGTGCCAGCAGCTTTGATGGCAGGGGGCGGGCTGGGGCCAACGTCCTGACTTTC | CASSFDGRGRAGANVLTF
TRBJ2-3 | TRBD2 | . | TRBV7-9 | TGTGCCAGCAGGTCCTTCCCCCTAGCGGGGGAGAGGACAGATACGCAGTATTTT | CASRSFPLAGERTDTQYF
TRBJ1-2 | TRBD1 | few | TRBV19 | TGTGCCAGTATTCCCCTCGGGACAGTTTATGGCTACACCTTC | CASIPLGTVYGYTF
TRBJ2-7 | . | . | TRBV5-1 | TGCGCCAGCAGCTTTAGCGGTTCTGCCTACGAGCAGTACTTC | CASSFSGSAYEQYF
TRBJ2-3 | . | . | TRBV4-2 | TGTGCCAGCAGCCAAGCGTTTTTTGGGGAGGCGCAGTATTTT | CASSQAFFGEAQYF
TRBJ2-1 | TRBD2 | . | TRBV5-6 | TGTGCCAGCAACCTCGGACTAGCGGGACTAAATGAGCAGTTCTTC | CASNLGLAGLNEQFF
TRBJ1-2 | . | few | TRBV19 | TGTGCCAGTAGTTCGCAGGCCCCGCATCTTACGAGAGGGGGCTACACCTTC | CASSSQAPHLTRGGYTF
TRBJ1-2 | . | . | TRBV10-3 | TGTGCCATCAGTGACTCGGGGTACTATGGCTACACCTTC | CAISDSGYYGYTF
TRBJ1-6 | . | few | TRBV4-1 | TGCGCCAGCAGTCCTGGAACGAGGGCAAGCTCCTATAATTCACCCCTCCACTTT | CASSPGTRASSYNSPLHF
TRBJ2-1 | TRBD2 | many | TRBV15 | TGTGCCACCAGCAGAGAGCGACTCAGGAGTCTAGCGGTTACCTACAATGAGCAGTTCTTC | CATSRERLRSLAVTYNEQFF
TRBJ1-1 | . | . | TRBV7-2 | TGTGCCAGCAGCTTTCGGGGCGGGGGGAGCACTGAAGCTTTCTTT | CASSFRGGGSTEAFF
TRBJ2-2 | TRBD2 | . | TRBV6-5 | TGTGCCAGCAGCCCCAGCGGGAGAGCCGCCGGGGAGCTGTTTTTT | CASSPSGRAAGELFF
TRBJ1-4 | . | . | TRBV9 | TGTGCCAGCAGCGTAGGTAGGCCCCCTAGCTCGGCTAATGAAAAACTGTTTTTT | CASSVGRPPSSANEKLFF
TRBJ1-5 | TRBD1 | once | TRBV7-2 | TGTGCCAGCAGCTCTAACAGGGGCGCTATGGGGTATCAGCCCCAGCATTTT | CASSSNRGAMGYQPQHF
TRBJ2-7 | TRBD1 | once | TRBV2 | TGTGCCAGCAAGATTGGGACAGCCTACGAGCAGTACTTC | CASKIGTAYEQYF
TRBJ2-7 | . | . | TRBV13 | TGTGCCAGCAGCTCCCCAAGCCATTCCTACGAGCAGTACTTC | CASSSPSHSYEQYF
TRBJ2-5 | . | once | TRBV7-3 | TGTGCCAGCAGCTTATCCCCCGGAGAGACCCAGTACTTC | CASSLSPGETQYF
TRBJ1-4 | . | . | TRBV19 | TGTGCCAGTCGGGGGACCCATGAAAAACTGTTTTTT | CASRGTHEKLFF
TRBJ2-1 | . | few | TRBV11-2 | TGTGCCAGCAGCCCCGACCCTAGCAGTGAGCAGTTCTTC | CASSPDPSSEQFF
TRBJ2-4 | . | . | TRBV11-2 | TGTGCCAGCAGCTTAGATCGGACGACTACCCTAAACATTCAGTACTTC | CASSLDRTTTLNIQYF
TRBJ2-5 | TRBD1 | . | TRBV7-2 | TGTGCCAGCAGCTTTACAGGGGGCATACAAGAGACCCAGTACTTC | CASSFTGGIQETQYF
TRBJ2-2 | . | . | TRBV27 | TGTGCCAGCAGTCCTAGGACAGCGAACACCGGGGAGCTGTTTTTT | CASSPRTANTGELFF
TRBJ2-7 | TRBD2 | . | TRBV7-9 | TGTGCCAGCAGCCACCTCGGGGGGGCCTACGAGCAGTACTTC | CASSHLGGAYEQYF
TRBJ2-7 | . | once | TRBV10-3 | TGTGCCATCAGTGTAAGGCTAGCTGACTACGAGCAGTACTTC | CAISVRLADYEQYF
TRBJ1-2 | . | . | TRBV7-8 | TGTGCCAGCAGCCTTCTCGCTAACTATGGCTACACCTTC | CASSLLANYGYTF